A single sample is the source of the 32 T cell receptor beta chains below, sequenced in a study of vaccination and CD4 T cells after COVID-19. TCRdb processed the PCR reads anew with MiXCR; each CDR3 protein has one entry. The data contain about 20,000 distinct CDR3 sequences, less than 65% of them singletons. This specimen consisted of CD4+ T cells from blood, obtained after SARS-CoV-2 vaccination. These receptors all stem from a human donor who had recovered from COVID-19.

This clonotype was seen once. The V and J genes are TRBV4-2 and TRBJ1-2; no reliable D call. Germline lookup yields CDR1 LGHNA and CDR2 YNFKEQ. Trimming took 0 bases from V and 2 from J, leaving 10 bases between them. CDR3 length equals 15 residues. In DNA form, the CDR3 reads TGTGCCAGCAGCCAAGAAACCCCATGGAACTATGGCTACACCTTC. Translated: CASSQETPWNYGYTF.

CDR3 protein: CASSTGSKQETQYF. The CDR3 DNA reads as TGTGCCAGTAGTACCGGCAGTAAACAAGAGACCCAGTACTTC. The chain uses TRBV19 and TRBJ2-5, with D unresolved. The germline CDR1 and CDR2 sequences are LNHDA and SQIVND (reference sequence). The CDR3 totals 14 residues. Trimming pared 4 bases from V and 2 bases from J, leaving 11 bases between.

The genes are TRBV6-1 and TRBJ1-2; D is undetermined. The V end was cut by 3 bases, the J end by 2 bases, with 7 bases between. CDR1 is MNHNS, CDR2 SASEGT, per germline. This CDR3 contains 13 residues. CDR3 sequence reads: CASSETKNYGYTF. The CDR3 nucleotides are TGTGCCAGCAGTGAGACAAAAAACTATGGCTACACCTTC.

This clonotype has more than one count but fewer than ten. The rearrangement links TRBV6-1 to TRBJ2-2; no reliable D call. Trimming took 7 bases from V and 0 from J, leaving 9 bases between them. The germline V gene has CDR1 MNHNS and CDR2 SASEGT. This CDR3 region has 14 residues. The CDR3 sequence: CASTRTANTGELFF. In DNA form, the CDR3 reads TGTGCCAGCACACGGACCGCGAACACCGGGGAGCTGTTTTTT.

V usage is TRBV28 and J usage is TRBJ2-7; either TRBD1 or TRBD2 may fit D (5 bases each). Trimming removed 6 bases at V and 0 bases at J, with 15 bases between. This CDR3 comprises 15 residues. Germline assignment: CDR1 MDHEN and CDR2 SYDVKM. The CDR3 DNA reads TGTGCCAGCAGACCTCGGGACGGCATCTCCTACGAGCAGTACTTC. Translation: CASRPRDGISYEQYF.

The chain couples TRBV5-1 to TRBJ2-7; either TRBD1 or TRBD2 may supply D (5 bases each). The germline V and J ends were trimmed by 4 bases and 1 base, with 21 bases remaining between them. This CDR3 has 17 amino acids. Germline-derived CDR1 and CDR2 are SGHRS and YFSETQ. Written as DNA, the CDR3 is TGCGCCAGCAGCCAACCGGGACGGACGACTCAATCCTACGAGCAGTACTTC. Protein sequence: CASSQPGRTTQSYEQYF.

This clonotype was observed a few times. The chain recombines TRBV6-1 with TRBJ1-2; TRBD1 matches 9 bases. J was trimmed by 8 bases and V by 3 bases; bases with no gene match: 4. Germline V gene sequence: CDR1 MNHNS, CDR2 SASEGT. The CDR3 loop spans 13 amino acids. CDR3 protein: CASSDSGTGGYTF. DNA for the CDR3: TGTGCCAGCAGTGATTCCGGGACAGGGGGCTACACCTTC.

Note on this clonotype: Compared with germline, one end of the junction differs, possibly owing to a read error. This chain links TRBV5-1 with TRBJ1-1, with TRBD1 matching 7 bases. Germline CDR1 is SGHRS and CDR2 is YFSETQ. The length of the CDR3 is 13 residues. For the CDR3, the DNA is TGCGCCAGCACCTTGACAGGGTCGGGTGAAGCTTTCTTT. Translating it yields CASTLTGSGEAFF.

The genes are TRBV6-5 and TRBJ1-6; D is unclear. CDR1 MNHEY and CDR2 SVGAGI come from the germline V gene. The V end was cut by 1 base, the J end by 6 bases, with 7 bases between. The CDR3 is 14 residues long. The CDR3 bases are TGTGCCAGCAGTTACTACGCATTTAATTCACCCCTCCACTTT. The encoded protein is CASSYYAFNSPLHF.

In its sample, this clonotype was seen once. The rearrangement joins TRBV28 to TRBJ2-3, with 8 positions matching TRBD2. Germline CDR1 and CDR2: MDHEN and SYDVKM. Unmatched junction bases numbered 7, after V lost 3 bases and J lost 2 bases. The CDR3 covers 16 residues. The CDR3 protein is CASSFPIAGTTDTQYF. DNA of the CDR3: TGTGCCAGCAGTTTCCCTATAGCGGGAACCACAGATACGCAGTATTTT.

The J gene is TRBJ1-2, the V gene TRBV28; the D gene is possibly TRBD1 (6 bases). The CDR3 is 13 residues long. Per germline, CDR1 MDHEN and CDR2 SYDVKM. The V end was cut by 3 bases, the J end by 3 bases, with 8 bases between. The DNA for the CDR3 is TGTGCCAGCAGTTTGGGGGCTTACTATGGCTACACCTTC. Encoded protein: CASSLGAYYGYTF.

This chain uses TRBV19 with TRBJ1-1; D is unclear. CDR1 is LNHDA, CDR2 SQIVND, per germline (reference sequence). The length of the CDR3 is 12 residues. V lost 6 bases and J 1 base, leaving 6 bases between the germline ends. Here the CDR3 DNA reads TGTGCCAGTAGACGGAGGAACACTGAAGCTTTCTTT. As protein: CASRRRNTEAFF.

In DNA, the CDR3 is TGTGCCAGCAGCTCCGGGACAGGGGGATACGAGCAGTACTTC. Protein: CASSSGTGGYEQYF. This chain uses TRBV2 with TRBJ2-7; 11 nucleotides align to TRBD1. The CDR3 loop spans 14 amino acids. Per the germline V gene, CDR1 is SNHLY and CDR2 is FYNNEI. V shed 6 bases and J 4 bases; nucleotides not matched to a gene: 5.

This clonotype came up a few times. The CDR3, as DNA: TGTGCCAGTAACCCTGGGGCCAGCAATCAGCCCCAGCATTTT. Protein sequence: CASNPGASNQPQHF. The V and J genes are TRBV19 and TRBJ1-5; tentative D call: TRBD1 (5 bases). There are 14 residues in the CDR3. The germline V gene encodes CDR1 LNHDA and CDR2 SQIVND (reference sequence). With 7 bases removed from V and 1 base from J, the gap between germline ends came to 11 bases.

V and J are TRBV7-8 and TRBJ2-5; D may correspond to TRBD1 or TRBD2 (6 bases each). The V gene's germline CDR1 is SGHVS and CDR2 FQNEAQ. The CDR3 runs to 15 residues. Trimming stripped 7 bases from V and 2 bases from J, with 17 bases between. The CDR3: CASTTGRGVQETQYF. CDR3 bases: TGTGCCAGCACTACCGGTAGGGGGGTACAAGAGACCCAGTACTTC.

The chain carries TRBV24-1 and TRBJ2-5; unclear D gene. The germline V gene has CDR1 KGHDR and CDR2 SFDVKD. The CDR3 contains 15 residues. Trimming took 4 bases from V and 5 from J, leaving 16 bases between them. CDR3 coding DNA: TGTGCCACCAGTGACCCGATGGCAGGAGTGGAGACCCAGTACTTC. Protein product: CATSDPMAGVETQYF.

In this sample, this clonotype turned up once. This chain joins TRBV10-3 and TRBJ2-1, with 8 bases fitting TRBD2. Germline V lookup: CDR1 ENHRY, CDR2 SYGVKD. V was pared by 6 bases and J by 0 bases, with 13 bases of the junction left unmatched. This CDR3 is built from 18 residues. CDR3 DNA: TGTGCCATCAGCCCCGCGAGCGGGAGCGATCACTCCTACAATGAGCAGTTCTTC. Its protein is CAISPASGSDHSYNEQFF.

Here the CDR3 reads CASTEDRGDPDTQYF. The CDR3 DNA follows: TGTGCCAGCACCGAGGACAGGGGGGACCCAGATACGCAGTATTTT. The V gene is TRBV2, the J gene TRBJ2-3, with 10 bases identical to TRBD1. The CDR3 length is 15 residues. Looked up from germline, CDR1 is SNHLY and CDR2 is FYNNEI. V was pared by 7 bases and J by 4 bases, with 8 bases of the junction left unmatched.

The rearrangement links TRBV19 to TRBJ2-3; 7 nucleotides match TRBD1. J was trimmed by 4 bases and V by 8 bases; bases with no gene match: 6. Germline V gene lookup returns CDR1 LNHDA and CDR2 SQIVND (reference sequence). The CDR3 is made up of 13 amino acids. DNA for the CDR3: TGTGCCAGTCGTAGGACAGGCCCAGATACGCAGTATTTT. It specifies CASRRTGPDTQYF.

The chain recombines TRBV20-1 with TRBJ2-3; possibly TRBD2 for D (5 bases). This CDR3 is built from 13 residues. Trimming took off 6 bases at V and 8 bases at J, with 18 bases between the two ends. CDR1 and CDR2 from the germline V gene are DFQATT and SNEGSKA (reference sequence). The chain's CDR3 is CSARTAEVGTQYF. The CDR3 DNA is TGCAGTGCCCGGACGGCGGAGGTGGGTACGCAGTATTTT.

The CDR3 protein is CASSYSSGRGDTQYF. The CDR3 bases are TGTGCCAGCAGTTACTCGAGCGGGAGGGGTGATACGCAGTATTTT. The rearrangement uses TRBV6-5 and TRBJ2-3, with 10 positions matching TRBD2. V lost 0 bases and J lost 6; bases outside the gene matches: 3. Germline CDR1 and CDR2: MNHEY and SVGAGI. This CDR3 is 15 amino acids long.

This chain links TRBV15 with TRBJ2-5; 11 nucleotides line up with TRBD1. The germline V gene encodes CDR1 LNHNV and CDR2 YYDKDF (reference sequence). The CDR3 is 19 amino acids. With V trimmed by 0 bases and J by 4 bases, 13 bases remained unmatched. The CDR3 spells CATSRDREPGQGEGETQYF. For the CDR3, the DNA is TGTGCCACCAGCAGAGATCGGGAACCGGGACAGGGGGAAGGAGAGACCCAGTACTTC.

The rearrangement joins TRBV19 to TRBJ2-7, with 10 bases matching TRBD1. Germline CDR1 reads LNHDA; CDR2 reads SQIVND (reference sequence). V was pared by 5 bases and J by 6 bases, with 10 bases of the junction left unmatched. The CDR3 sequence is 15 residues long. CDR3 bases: TGTGCCAGTAGTGTCCCGGGACAGGGGAGTCTCGAGCAGTACTTC. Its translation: CASSVPGQGSLEQYF.

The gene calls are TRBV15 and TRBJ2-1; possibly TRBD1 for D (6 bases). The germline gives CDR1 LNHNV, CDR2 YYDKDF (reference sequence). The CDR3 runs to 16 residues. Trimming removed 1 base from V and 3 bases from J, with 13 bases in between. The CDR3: CATSRAGVEGYNEQFF. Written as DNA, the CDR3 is TGTGCCACCAGCAGAGCAGGGGTAGAGGGCTACAATGAGCAGTTCTTC.

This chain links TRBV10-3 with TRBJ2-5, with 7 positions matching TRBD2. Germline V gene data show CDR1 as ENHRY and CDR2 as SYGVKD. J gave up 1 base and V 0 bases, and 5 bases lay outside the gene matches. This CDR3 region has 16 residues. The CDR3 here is CAISESGTGGQETQYF. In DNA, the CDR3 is TGTGCCATCAGTGAGTCTGGAACGGGAGGCCAAGAGACCCAGTACTTC.

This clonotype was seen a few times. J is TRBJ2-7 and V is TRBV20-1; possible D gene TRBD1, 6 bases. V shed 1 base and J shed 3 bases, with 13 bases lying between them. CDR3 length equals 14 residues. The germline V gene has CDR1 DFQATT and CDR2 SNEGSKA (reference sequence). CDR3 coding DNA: TGCAGTGCTAGAGGACGAGGGGGAAACTACGAGCAGTACTTC. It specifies CSARGRGGNYEQYF.

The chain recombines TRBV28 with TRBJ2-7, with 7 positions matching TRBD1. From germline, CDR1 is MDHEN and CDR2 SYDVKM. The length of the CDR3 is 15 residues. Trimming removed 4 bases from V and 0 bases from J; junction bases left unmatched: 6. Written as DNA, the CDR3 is TGTGCCAGCAGTTCTCGGGCAGGGGGCTCCTACGAGCAGTACTTC. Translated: CASSSRAGGSYEQYF. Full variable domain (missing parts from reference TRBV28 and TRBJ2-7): DVKVTQSSRYLVKRTGEKVFLECVQDMDHENMFWYRQDPGLGLRLIYFSYDVKMKEKGDIPEGYSVSREKKERFSLILESASTNQTSMYLCASSSRAGGSYEQYFGPGTRLTVT.

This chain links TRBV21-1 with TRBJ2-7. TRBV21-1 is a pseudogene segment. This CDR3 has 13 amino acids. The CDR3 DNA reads TGTGCCAGCAGCAAAGTGAGAGTGGGCGAGCAGTACTTC. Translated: CASSKVRVGEQYF.

The CDR3, as DNA: TGTGCCAGCAGTTTATTAGCCGGAGCCCGCAATCAGCCCCAGCATTTT. Encoded protein: CASSLLAGARNQPQHF. The rearrangement joins TRBV28 to TRBJ1-5; no clear D gene. The CDR3 runs 16 residues. Deletions cut 1 base from V and 2 bases from J, with 12 bases between. The germline CDR1 and CDR2 sequences are MDHEN and SYDVKM.

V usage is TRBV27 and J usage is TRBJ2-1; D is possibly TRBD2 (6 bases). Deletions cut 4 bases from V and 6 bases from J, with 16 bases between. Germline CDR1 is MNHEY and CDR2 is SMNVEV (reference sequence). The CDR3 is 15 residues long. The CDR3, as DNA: TGTGCCAGCAGTTCTTGGCGGGAAGGTTCCAATGAGCAGTTCTTC. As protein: CASSSWREGSNEQFF.

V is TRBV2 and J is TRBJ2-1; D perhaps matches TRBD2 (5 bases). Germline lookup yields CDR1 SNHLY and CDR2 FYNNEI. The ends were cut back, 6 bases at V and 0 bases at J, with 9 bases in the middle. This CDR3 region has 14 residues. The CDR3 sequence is CASSGDSSYNEQFF. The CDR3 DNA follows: TGTGCCAGCAGCGGGGATAGCTCCTACAATGAGCAGTTCTTC.

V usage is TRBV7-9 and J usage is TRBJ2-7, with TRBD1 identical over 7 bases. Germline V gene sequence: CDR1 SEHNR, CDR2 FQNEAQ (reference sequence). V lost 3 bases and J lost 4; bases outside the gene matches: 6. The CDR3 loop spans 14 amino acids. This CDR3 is CASSFRQGQYEQYF. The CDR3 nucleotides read TGTGCCAGCAGCTTTAGGCAGGGACAGTACGAGCAGTACTTC.